The rows below give T cell receptor beta chains drawn from one sample of a study of blood T cell repertoires in COVID-19. This table comes from immunoSEQ multiplex PCR, and its TCRdb copy is limited to in-frame clones, with some not included. The sample lists 150,000 to 190,000 clones, 75% to 90% occurring once. The sample comprised peripheral blood. These receptors were taken from a woman between 35 and 50 years old with acute or convalescent COVID-19. Each CDR3 is given with its conserved first and last residue. D genes are given only for firm matches. Expanded clones get a size class; other rows say once, few or many, or leave the size out.

v_call	clone_size	j_call	d_call	cdr3_aa	cdr3_nt
TRBV9	NA	TRBJ1-3	NA	CASSVSPSSGNTIYF	TGTGCCAGCAGCGTAAGTCCCAGCTCTGGAAACACCATATATTTT
TRBV10-3	once	TRBJ2-7	TRBD2	CATGLAVSYEQYF	TGTGCCACTGGACTAGCGGTCTCCTACGAGCAGTACTTC
TRBV5-6	NA	TRBJ2-7	NA	CASSLVEGEQYF	TGTGCCAGCAGCTTGGTTGAGGGCGAGCAGTACTTC
TRBV5-4	NA	TRBJ1-3	NA	CASSLGASAGNTIYF	TGTGCCAGCAGCTTGGGGGCTTCGGCCGGAAACACCATATATTTT
TRBV4-1	once	TRBJ2-2	TRBD1	CASSRTGQFTGELFF	TGCGCCAGCAGCCGAACGGGACAGTTCACCGGGGAGCTGTTTTTT
TRBV10-3	NA	TRBJ2-1	TRBD2	CAISEPGLAGSYNEQFF	TGTGCCATCAGCGAACCGGGACTAGCGGGATCCTACAATGAGCAGTTCTTC
TRBV7-2	once	TRBJ2-7	NA	CASSLGPQAYEQYF	TGTGCCAGCAGCTTAGGACCCCAGGCCTACGAGCAGTACTTC
TRBV30	NA	TRBJ1-2	NA	CAWRAAGVYGYTF	TGTGCCTGGAGGGCGGCGGGGGTCTATGGCTACACCTTC
TRBV30	NA	TRBJ1-2	TRBD1	CAWSGGQGRYGYTF	TGTGCCTGGAGCGGGGGACAGGGACGCTATGGCTACACCTTC
TRBV10-3	NA	TRBJ1-6	NA	CAISETGINSPLHF	TGTGCCATCAGTGAGACAGGGATTAATTCACCCCTCCACTTT
TRBV6-5	NA	TRBJ2-1	NA	CASRGQTSYNEQFF	TGTGCCAGCAGGGGACAAACTTCCTACAATGAGCAGTTCTTC
TRBV20-1	NA	TRBJ1-1	NA	CSASVDSNSNTEAFF	TGCAGTGCTAGTGTGGACAGCAATTCGAACACTGAAGCTTTCTTT
TRBV29-1	NA	TRBJ2-7	NA	CSVEREDKTYEQYF	TGCAGCGTTGAGAGGGAAGACAAAACCTACGAGCAGTACTTC
TRBV28	NA	TRBJ2-7	TRBD2	CASSSLASGDYYEQYF	TGTGCCAGCAGTTCTCTAGCTAGCGGGGACTACTACGAGCAGTACTTC
TRBV12-5	NA	TRBJ2-2	TRBD1	CASGTPWDRNTGELFF	TGTGCTAGTGGTACCCCCTGGGACAGAAACACCGGGGAGCTGTTTTTT
TRBV6-5	NA	TRBJ2-7	TRBD1	CASSYSTAGGAYEQYF	TGTGCCAGCAGTTACTCGACGGCAGGGGGTGCCTACGAGCAGTACTTC
TRBV6-1	NA	TRBJ2-3	NA	CASSDPPGGSDTQYF	TGTGCCAGCAGTGATCCCCCGGGGGGCTCAGATACGCAGTATTTT
TRBV5-1	NA	TRBJ2-7	NA	CASSLVRRLTPSYEQYF	TGCGCCAGCAGCTTGGTACGGCGGCTAACCCCCTCCTACGAGCAGTACTTC
TRBV29-1	NA	TRBJ1-5	TRBD1	CSVTGGRDQPQHF	TGCAGCGTGACAGGGGGTAGGGATCAGCCCCAGCATTTT
TRBV2	NA	TRBJ2-1	TRBD2	CASSELGLAGLDEQFF	TGTGCCAGCAGTGAATTGGGACTAGCGGGACTCGATGAGCAGTTCTTC
TRBV7-9	NA	TRBJ2-1	TRBD2	CASSLVLGLAGGPGREQFF	TGTGCCAGCAGCTTAGTTTTGGGACTAGCGGGGGGGCCGGGCAGAGAGCAGTTCTTC
TRBV21-1	NA	TRBJ2-1	NA	CASSNGLAGVNEQFF	TGTGCCAGCAGCAATGGACTAGCGGGAGTGAATGAGCAGTTCTTC
TRBV21-1	NA	TRBJ1-5	NA	CASGRGLQSNQPQHF	TGTGCCAGCGGAAGGGGGTTACAGAGCAATCAGCCCCAGCATTTT
TRBV19	NA	TRBJ1-5	NA	CASSIGGAWDF	TGTGCCAGTAGTATTGGGGGCGCGTGGGATTTT
TRBV7-9	NA	TRBJ2-5	NA	CASSLGGRGFETQYF	TGTGCCAGCAGCTTAGGGGGCAGGGGTTTTGAGACCCAGTACTTC
TRBV5-1	NA	TRBJ1-3	TRBD1	CASSQDRPSSGNTIYF	TGCGCCAGCAGCCAGGACAGGCCGAGCTCTGGAAACACCATATATTTT
TRBV20-1	once	TRBJ1-2	NA	CSARPDYGYTF	TGCAGTGCTAGACCGGACTATGGCTACACCTTC
TRBV14	NA	TRBJ1-1	NA	CASSLQGGGWTEAFF	TGTGCCAGCAGCCTACAAGGCGGGGGTTGGACTGAAGCTTTCTTT
TRBV27	NA	TRBJ2-1	TRBD2	CASSLSGTSGFYEQFF	TGTGCCAGCAGTTTATCAGGGACTAGCGGGTTTTATGAGCAGTTCTTC
TRBV11-3	NA	TRBJ1-2	NA	CASSFSHRNYGYTF	TGTGCCAGCAGCTTCTCTCACAGGAACTATGGCTACACCTTC
TRBV3-1/TRBV3-2	NA	TRBJ2-7	NA	CASSFSFYEQYF	TGTGCCAGCAGCTTTTCTTTCTACGAGCAGTACTTC
TRBV3-1/TRBV3-2	NA	TRBJ2-7	NA	CASTRSQVAYEQYF	TGTGCCAGCACCCGATCACAGGTTGCCTACGAGCAGTACTTC
TRBV28	NA	TRBJ2-7	NA	CASVRHPSPVSGDTYEQYF	TGTGCCAGCGTTCGTCACCCCTCCCCGGTAAGCGGTGATACCTACGAGCAGTACTTC
TRBV5-1	NA	TRBJ2-3	TRBD2	CASSQTSGVDTQYF	TGCGCCAGCAGCCAGACTAGCGGGGTAGATACGCAGTATTTT
TRBV1	NA	TRBJ2-1	NA	CTSSQERGYNEQFF	TGCACCAGCAGCCAAGAGCGGGGGTACAATGAGCAGTTCTTC
TRBV28	NA	TRBJ1-5	NA	CASSLRGSSQPQHF	TGTGCCAGCAGTTTAAGGGGATCCAGCCAGCCCCAGCATTTT
TRBV19	NA	TRBJ1-2	NA	CASSIIGAAKGYGYTF	TGTGCCAGTAGTATAATAGGGGCAGCGAAGGGCTATGGCTACACCTTC
TRBV2	NA	TRBJ1-1	NA	CASSPGTRRAFF	TGTGCCAGCAGCCCCGGGACACGTCGGGCTTTCTTT
TRBV5-1	few	TRBJ2-7	TRBD1	CASSPTDRGSYEQYF	TGCGCCAGCAGCCCCACCGACAGGGGCTCCTACGAGCAGTACTTC
TRBV6-4	NA	TRBJ1-1	TRBD1	CASSAEQGAGAFF	TGTGCCAGCAGTGCAGAACAGGGGGCAGGCGCTTTCTTT
TRBV5-1	NA	TRBJ1-2	TRBD1	CASSPDRAGGYTF	TGCGCCAGCAGCCCCGACAGGGCAGGTGGCTACACCTTC
TRBV27	NA	TRBJ2-5	TRBD1	CASSFYPGGLGMEETQYF	TGTGCCAGCAGTTTTTATCCAGGGGGCCTCGGTATGGAAGAGACCCAGTACTTC
TRBV18	NA	TRBJ1-3	NA	CASSPARSGNTIYF	TGTGCCAGCTCACCGGCCAGATCTGGAAACACCATATATTTT
TRBV10-3	NA	TRBJ2-3	NA	CAISDPRQGGSTDTQYF	TGTGCCATCAGTGATCCAAGACAGGGAGGAAGCACAGATACGCAGTATTTT
TRBV28	NA	TRBJ2-1	TRBD2	CASSSDSGSNYEQFF	TGTGCCAGCAGTTCTGATAGCGGGAGCAACTATGAGCAGTTCTTC
TRBV11-2	NA	TRBJ2-5	NA	CASSLIYSDRETQYF	TGTGCCAGCAGCTTAATTTACAGTGATCGGGAGACCCAGTACTTC
TRBV5-6	NA	TRBJ1-5	NA	CASSRRGYNQPQHF	TGTGCCAGCAGCCGCAGGGGATACAATCAGCCCCAGCATTTT
TRBV7-8	NA	TRBJ2-2	NA	CASSSTGPNTGELFF	TGTGCCAGCAGCTCGACAGGTCCGAACACCGGGGAGCTGTTTTTT
TRBV19	NA	TRBJ2-1	TRBD2	CASSIPLAGYNEQFF	TGTGCCAGTAGTATCCCACTAGCGGGCTACAATGAGCAGTTCTTC
TRBV6-6	few	TRBJ2-7	TRBD2	CASSVLADSSYEQYF	TGTGCCAGCAGCGTACTAGCGGACAGCTCCTACGAGCAGTACTTC
TRBV5-4	few	TRBJ2-7	TRBD1	CASSSKGAPYEQYF	TGTGCCAGCAGCTCCAAGGGGGCCCCATACGAGCAGTACTTC
TRBV19	NA	TRBJ1-4	NA	CASSSLAQGNEKLFF	TGTGCCAGTAGCTCACTCGCTCAGGGAAATGAAAAATTGTTTTTT
TRBV5-1	NA	TRBJ2-1	NA	CASSFLTGPQSSYNEQFF	TGCGCCAGCAGCTTCCTAACAGGGCCCCAGAGCTCCTACAATGAGCAGTTCTTC
TRBV18	NA	TRBJ2-7	TRBD2	CASSGLAGTYEQYF	TGTGCCAGCTCAGGACTAGCGGGAACCTACGAGCAGTACTTC
TRBV7-2	NA	TRBJ1-6	NA	CASSLAWTDSPLHF	TGTGCCAGCAGCTTAGCGTGGACTGATTCACCCCTCCACTTT
TRBV6-4	NA	TRBJ2-2	NA	CASSESSAGELFF	TGTGCCAGCAGTGAATCTAGCGCCGGGGAGCTGTTTTTT
TRBV19	NA	TRBJ2-6	NA	CATRGPGANVLTF	TGTGCCACCCGGGGTCCGGGGGCCAACGTCCTGACTTTC